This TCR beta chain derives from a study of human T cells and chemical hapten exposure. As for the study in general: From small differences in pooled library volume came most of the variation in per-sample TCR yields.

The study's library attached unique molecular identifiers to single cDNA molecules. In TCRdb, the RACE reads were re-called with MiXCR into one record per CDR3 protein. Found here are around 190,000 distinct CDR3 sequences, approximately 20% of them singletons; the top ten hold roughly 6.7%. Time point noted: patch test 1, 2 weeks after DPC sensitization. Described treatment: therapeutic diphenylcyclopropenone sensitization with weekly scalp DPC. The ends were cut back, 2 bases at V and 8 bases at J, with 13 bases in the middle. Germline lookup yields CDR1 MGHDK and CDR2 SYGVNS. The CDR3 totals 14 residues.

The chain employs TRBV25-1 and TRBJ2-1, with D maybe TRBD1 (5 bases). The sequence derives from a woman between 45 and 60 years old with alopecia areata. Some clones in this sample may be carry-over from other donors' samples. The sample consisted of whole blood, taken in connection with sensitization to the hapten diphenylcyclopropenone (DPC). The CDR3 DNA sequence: TGTGCCAGCAGTGAAGGGCAGGGTATTTATGAGCAGTTCTTC. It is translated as CASSEGQGIYEQFF.